The 14 T cell receptor beta chains below come from one sample, sequenced in a study of blood T cell repertoires in COVID-19. The method was immunoSEQ multiplex PCR; TCRdb's version includes in-frame clones alone and lacks a portion of them. The data contain under 110,000 clones, 75% to 85% of them singletons. Sample: peripheral blood. Every receptor here comes from a man of 80 years or more with COVID-19, enrolled during active disease.

CDR3 loop: CARSSYPGVAKNIQYF. The DNA for the CDR3 is TGTGCCAGAAGCTCGTACCCCGGTGTAGCCAAAAACATTCAGTACTTC. J is TRBJ2-4 and V is TRBV5-3, with D uncertain. TRBV5-3 is an ORF, with its function uncertain. V was pared by 3 bases and J by 0 bases, with 13 bases between. The length of the CDR3 is 16 residues.

The rearrangement links TRBV5-1 to TRBJ1-1; TRBD1 matches at 7 bases. Germline V gives CDR1 SGHRS, CDR2 YFSETQ. V gave up 6 bases and J gave up 0 bases; unmatched junction bases: 5. This CDR3 contains 14 residues. CDR3 residues: CASNPGQMNTEAFF. The CDR3 DNA follows: TGCGCCAGCAACCCGGGACAGATGAACACTGAAGCTTTCTTT.

The gene calls are TRBV19 and TRBJ2-5, with D unresolved. Germline V gene lookup returns CDR1 LNHDA and CDR2 SQIVND (reference sequence). The CDR3 sequence is 14 residues long. V lost 6 bases, J lost 0 bases, and 11 bases lay in between. In DNA form, the CDR3 reads TGTGCCAGTAGACCGAACATAAACCAAGAGACCCAGTACTTC. As protein: CASRPNINQETQYF.

This clone was counted only a few times. V and J are TRBV2 and TRBJ2-7; tentative D call: TRBD2 (5 bases). The CDR3 runs 16 residues. Germline V CDR1 and CDR2: SNHLY, FYNNEI. Trimming took 4 bases from V and 3 from J, leaving 19 bases between them. CDR3 nucleotides: TGTGCCAGCAGTGTCCTGTTACAGCGGAAGGTCTACGAGCAGTACTTC. It specifies CASSVLLQRKVYEQYF.

The V gene is TRBV29-1, the J gene TRBJ2-3; TRBD2 agrees at 8 bases. The CDR3 consists of 15 residues. V shed 4 bases and J 1 base; nucleotides not matched to a gene: 7. CDR1 SQVTM and CDR2 ANQGSEA come from the germline V gene. The CDR3 reads CSVVRAGGGTDTQYF. CDR3 coding DNA: TGCAGCGTTGTTAGGGCGGGAGGCGGCACAGATACGCAGTATTTT.

This rearrangement joins TRBV9 to TRBJ2-2; 8 bases map to TRBD2. Per germline, CDR1 SGDLS and CDR2 YYNGEE. The CDR3 sequence is 17 residues long. V dropped 3 bases and J dropped 6; count of bases not matched to a gene: 13. The chain's CDR3 is CASSALPTSGHPGELFF. For the CDR3, the DNA is TGTGCCAGCAGCGCCCTCCCAACTAGCGGCCACCCCGGGGAGCTGTTTTTT.

The rearrangement links TRBV19 to TRBJ2-7; D gene ambiguous. V lost 5 bases, J lost 3 bases, and 17 bases lay in between. Germline-derived CDR1 and CDR2 are LNHDA and SQIVND (reference sequence). CDR3 length equals 15 residues. The CDR3 spells CASSVLGEPIYEQYF. DNA for the CDR3: TGTGCCAGTAGTGTCCTGGGCGAGCCCATCTACGAGCAGTACTTC.

The genes are TRBV15 and TRBJ2-5; a weak D match, TRBD2 (6 bases). CDR3 length: 13 residues. Germline values: CDR1 LNHNV, CDR2 YYDKDF (reference sequence). V lost 5 bases and J 5 bases, leaving 12 bases between the germline ends. The CDR3 nucleotides are TGTGCCACCAGCTTCCGGGAGAAGGAGACCCAGTACTTC. This gives the protein CATSFREKETQYF. The full variable domain, its missing parts supplied by reference TRBV15 and TRBJ2-5, is DAMVIQNPRYQVTQFGKPVTLSCSQTLNHNVMYWYQQKSSQAPKLLFHYYDKDFNNEADTPDNFQSRRPNTSFCFLDIRSPGLGDTAMYLCATSFREKETQYFGPGTRLLVL.

The chain joins TRBV19 to TRBJ2-7, with 8 bases fitting TRBD2. Trimming cost V 3 bases and J 0 bases; bases outside gene matches: 7. Germline CDR1 LNHDA, CDR2 SQIVND (reference sequence). This CDR3 contains 16 residues. Here the CDR3 DNA reads TGTGCCAGTAGTATGCGGTTCGGGGGGGCCTCCTACGAGCAGTACTTC. This codes for CASSMRFGGASYEQYF.

This rearrangement joins TRBV19 to TRBJ2-7; D might be TRBD1 (5 bases). There are 13 residues in the CDR3. Trimming took 6 bases from V and 2 from J, leaving 11 bases between them. Germline-derived CDR1 and CDR2 are LNHDA and SQIVND (reference sequence). CDR3 DNA sequence: TGTGCCAGTAGCGTCAGGGCAGCCTACGAGCAGTACTTC. Amino acid sequence: CASSVRAAYEQYF.

The chain uses TRBV20-1 and TRBJ2-7, with 7 bases lining up with TRBD2. The germline V gene encodes CDR1 DFQATT and CDR2 SNEGSKA (reference sequence). The CDR3 has 10 residues. V shed 6 bases, J shed 8 bases, and the junction held 4 bases outside the gene matches. CDR3 bases: TGCAGTGCAGCGACTAGCAAGCAGTACTTC. It translates to CSAATSKQYF.

V is TRBV4-1 and J is TRBJ1-5; no clear D gene. There are 14 residues in the CDR3. CDR1 and CDR2 (germline): MGHRA, YSYEKL. Trimming took 4 bases from V and 2 from J, leaving 9 bases between them. The CDR3 region is CASSRAEGNQPQHF. CDR3 nucleotide sequence: TGCGCCAGCAGCCGGGCGGAGGGCAATCAGCCCCAGCATTTT.

The rearrangement uses TRBV6-5 and TRBJ1-2; perhaps TRBD1 as D (6 bases). CDR3 size: 15 residues. The germline V gene encodes CDR1 MNHEY and CDR2 SVGAGI. Deletions cut 6 bases from V and 3 bases from J, with 17 bases between. CDR3 loop: CASRKKTGLDYGYTF. Here the CDR3 DNA reads TGTGCCAGCAGGAAAAAAACAGGGTTGGACTATGGCTACACCTTC.

The chain has TRBV9 and TRBJ2-7; no clear D. This CDR3 has 14 amino acids. CDR1 and CDR2 (germline): SGDLS, YYNGEE. Trimming pared 0 bases from V and 1 base from J, leaving 8 bases between. As DNA, the CDR3 is TGTGCCAGCAGCGTAGGTGGAGATTCCTACGAGCAGTACTTC. Its translation: CASSVGGDSYEQYF.